This is a list of T cell receptor beta chains from one sample in a study of blood T cell repertoires in COVID-19. Only in-frame clones appear in the TCRdb table, and some are missing; sequencing was by immunoSEQ multiplex PCR. Of about 150,000 clones in the sample, more than 80% are singletons; the top ten hold 2.2%. What was sequenced was peripheral blood. The source of these receptors is a man between 65 and 85 years old with acute or convalescent COVID-19. Each CDR3 is given with its conserved first and last residue. The D gene is left open where the match is weak. Expanded clones are given a class, and other clones once, few, many or no size at all.

j_call | v_call | clone_size | d_call | cdr3_aa | cdr3_nt
TRBJ2-7 | TRBV5-5 | . | . | CASSTRDNYEQYF | TGTGCCAGCAGCACTCGGGACAACTACGAGCAGTACTTC
TRBJ2-5 | TRBV6-5 | . | . | CASSPLRGETQYF | TGTGCCAGCAGCCCCCTACGGGGAGAGACCCAGTACTTC
TRBJ2-5 | TRBV5-1 | . | TRBD1 | CASNRDSQETQYF | TGCGCCAGTAACCGGGACAGCCAAGAGACCCAGTACTTC
TRBJ2-3 | TRBV2 | . | TRBD2 | CASRPGTSGFTDTQYF | TGTGCCAGCAGGCCCGGGACTAGCGGTTTCACAGATACGCAGTATTTT
TRBJ2-7 | TRBV5-4 | . | . | CASSLWGQVYEQYF | TGTGCCAGCAGCTTGTGGGGCCAGGTCTACGAGCAGTACTTC
TRBJ2-2 | TRBV7-8 | . | TRBD1 | CASSQDRTGFGELFF | TGTGCCAGCAGCCAAGACCGGACAGGGTTCGGGGAGCTGTTTTTT
TRBJ1-1 | TRBV5-1 | . | . | CASSSLPGVNTEAFF | TGCGCCAGCAGCTCGCTCCCGGGGGTAAACACTGAAGCTTTCTTT
TRBJ1-4 | TRBV7-8 | few | . | CASSLAGRGLNEKLFF | TGTGCCAGCAGCTTAGCGGGTCGGGGATTAAATGAAAAACTGTTTTTT
TRBJ1-6 | TRBV18 | . | TRBD1 | CASSPRDRDSPLHF | TGTGCCAGCTCACCCCGGGACAGGGATTCACCCCTCCACTTT
TRBJ2-5 | TRBV5-1 | . | TRBD1 | CASSRGDRAQETQYF | TGCGCCAGCAGTCGAGGGGACAGGGCCCAAGAGACCCAGTACTTC
TRBJ1-5 | TRBV30 | . | . | CAWSVDINQPQHF | TGTGCCTGGAGTGTGGACATAAATCAGCCCCAGCATTTT
TRBJ1-1 | TRBV5-1 | . | TRBD1 | CASSVDRVGTEAFF | TGCGCCAGCAGCGTGGACAGGGTTGGCACTGAAGCTTTCTTT
TRBJ2-1 | TRBV7-8 | . | TRBD2 | CASSLWASGQTGEQFF | TGTGCCAGCAGCTTATGGGCTAGCGGCCAGACGGGTGAGCAGTTCTTC
TRBJ2-1 | TRBV19 | . | TRBD2 | CASSTNIAGGSNEQFF | TGTGCCAGTAGTACAAATATAGCGGGAGGGAGTAATGAGCAGTTCTTC
TRBJ1-1 | TRBV29-1 | . | TRBD1 | CSGATGVTEAFF | TGCAGCGGTGCTACAGGGGTCACTGAAGCTTTCTTT
TRBJ2-5 | TRBV4-1 | once | TRBD2 | CASSPFSLAGGWTQYF | TGCGCCAGCAGCCCCTTTAGTCTAGCGGGAGGGTGGACCCAGTACTTC